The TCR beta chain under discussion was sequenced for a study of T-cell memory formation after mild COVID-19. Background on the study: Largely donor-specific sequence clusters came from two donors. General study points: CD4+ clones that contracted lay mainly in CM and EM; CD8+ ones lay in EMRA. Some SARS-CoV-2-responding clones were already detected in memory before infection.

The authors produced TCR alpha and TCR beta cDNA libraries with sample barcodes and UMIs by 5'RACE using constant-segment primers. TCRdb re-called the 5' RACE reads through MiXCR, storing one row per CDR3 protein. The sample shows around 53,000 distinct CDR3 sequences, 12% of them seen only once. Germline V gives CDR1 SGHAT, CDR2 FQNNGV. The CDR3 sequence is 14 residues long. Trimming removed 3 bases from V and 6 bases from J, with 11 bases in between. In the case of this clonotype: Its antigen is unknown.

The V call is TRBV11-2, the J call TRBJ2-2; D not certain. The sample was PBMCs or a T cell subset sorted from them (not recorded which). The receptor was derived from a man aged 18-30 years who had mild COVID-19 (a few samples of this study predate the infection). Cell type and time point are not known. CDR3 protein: CASSFLLGAGELFF. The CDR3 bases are TGTGCCAGCAGCTTTTTACTTGGGGCCGGGGAGCTGTTTTTT.